The next 10 T cell receptor beta chains were all read from a single sample in a study of tissue T cells after allogeneic stem cell transplantation. Noted time point: mouse harvest day 14 after allogeneic transplant. Each mouse received 10^7 T-cell-depleted marrow cells plus 10^6 splenic CD5+ T cells by tail vein. The protocol was immunoSEQ multiplex PCR, while the TCRdb copy is restricted to in-frame clones and leaves out a portion. The sample includes 5,800 or so clones, 45% to 55% of them seen just once. Source material: gut tissue. The receptors here all came from a female BALB/c mouse given C57BL/6 T cells with graft-versus-host disease after an allogeneic hematopoietic cell transplant.

About this clone itself: Genes and germline are mouse. Sequencing ends 1 residue short of the CDR3 end; the germline J gene provides the rest. The J gene is TRBJ1-6, the V gene TRBV23; no DNA check was done on the table's D call, TRBD1. TRBJ1-6 counts as an open reading frame of uncertain function. Germline V gene lookup returns CDR1 KGHTA and CDR2 FQNQQP. This CDR3 region has 16 residues. This CDR3 reads CSSSQTGDSYNSPLYF. CDR3 DNA (partial): TGCTCCAGCAGTCAAACAGGGGATTCCTATAATTCGCCCCTCTAC.

Regarding this clone: Genes and germline come from the mouse. The CDR3 end is not reached by the read, which stops 1 residue before it; the germline J gene fills it in. The chain is built from TRBV12-1 and TRBJ2-1, with D tentatively TRBD1 (5 bases). V was shortened by 0 bases and J by 6 bases, with 8 bases between the two germline ends. Per germline, CDR1 SGHSN and CDR2 HYEKVE. This CDR3 comprises 13 residues. Partial CDR3 DNA: TGTGCCAGCTCTCTCGCAGGGAGTGCTGAGCAGTTC. Its protein is CASSLAGSAEQF. Given in full, the CDR3 is CASSLAGSAEQFF.

This clone appeared a few times. The gene names given are mouse names. The CDR3 is cut off 1 residue early in the read; its end comes from the germline J gene. The V gene is TRBV3, the J gene TRBJ1-3, with a tentative D call TRBD1 (6 bases). The V end was cut by 1 base, the J end by 2 bases, with 6 bases between. CDR3 length: 14 residues. Germline V gene lookup returns CDR1 SNHLY and CDR2 FYNGKV (reference sequence). The CDR3 sequence: CASSLEGAGNTLYF. Partial CDR3 DNA: TGTGCCAGCAGCTTAGAGGGGGCTGGAAATACGCTCTAT.

This clone appeared a few times. Gene names denote mouse genes. The read terminates 1 residue before the CDR3 end, so the remaining end is supplied by the germline J gene. V and J are TRBV12-1 and TRBJ2-4; D not certain. The germline V gene has CDR1 SGHSN and CDR2 HYEKVE. Trimming stripped 0 bases from V and 0 bases from J, with 6 bases between. This CDR3 has 14 amino acids. The CDR3: CASSLDASQNTLYF. Partial CDR3 DNA: TGTGCCAGCTCTCTCGACGCTAGTCAAAACACCTTGTAC.

Comment on this clone: This sequence may be a read error, since a much larger clone differs from it by one base. Genes here carry mouse names. Sequencing ends 1 residue short of the CDR3 end; the germline J gene provides the rest. Other DNA sequences in this specimen translate into the identical CDR3. The chain employs TRBV5 and TRBJ1-5, with a possible D match to TRBD1 (5 bases). The V gene's germline CDR1 is LGHNA and CDR2 YNLKQL (reference sequence). The CDR3 runs to 14 residues. The sequenced part of the CDR3 DNA is TGCGCCAGCAGCCAAGGCGGGGGGGGGCAGGCTCCGCTT. Protein sequence: CASSQGGGGQAPL. The whole CDR3 region reads CASSQGGGGQAPLF.

This clone was found once. The gene names given are mouse names. The CDR3 end falls 1 residue outside the read, so it is completed with the germline J gene. This chain joins TRBV26 and TRBJ2-5; TRBD1 agrees at 9 bases. Germline V gene lookup returns CDR1 KGHPV and CDR2 FQNQEV (reference sequence). Trimming at V came to 2 bases and at J to 6 bases, leaving 0 bases not matched to a gene. The CDR3 is 13 residues long. The CDR3 reads CASSLTGGDTQYF. Incomplete CDR3 DNA: TGTGCCAGCAGTCTGACAGGGGGCGACACCCAGTAC.

In this sample, this clone turned up a few times. Genes and germline come from the mouse. Coverage ceases 1 residue before the CDR3 finishes, and the germline J gene fills in the end. The chain links TRBV3 to TRBJ2-7; 7 positions match TRBD2. The length of the CDR3 is 13 residues. CDR1 SNHLY and CDR2 FYNGKV come from the germline V gene (reference sequence). V trimming: 1 base; J trimming: 4 bases; junction bases outside the gene matches: 1. Here the CDR3 reads CASSLDGGYEQYF. Incomplete CDR3 DNA: TGTGCCAGCAGCTTAGATGGGGGGTATGAACAGTAC.

A note on this clone: Gene names are the mouse ones. Coverage ceases 1 residue before the CDR3 finishes, and the germline J gene fills in the end. The chain uses TRBV26 and TRBJ2-7, with a tentative D call TRBD1 (5 bases). The CDR3 totals 14 residues. Deletions cut 2 bases from V and 3 bases from J, with 11 bases between. The germline gives CDR1 KGHPV, CDR2 FQNQEV (reference sequence). Partial CDR3 DNA: TGTGCCAGCAGTCTGGGCAGGGCAGGCTATGAACAGTAC. It specifies CASSLGRAGYEQY. The full CDR3 protein reads CASSLGRAGYEQYF.

Regarding this clone: The germline and genes are mouse ones. The CDR3 end lies 1 residue beyond the end of the read and is filled in from the germline J gene. The chain employs TRBV12-2 and TRBJ1-6, with 10 bases aligning to TRBD1. TRBJ1-6 is placed among ORFs of uncertain function. Germline CDR1 is SGHLS and CDR2 is HYDKME. This CDR3 has 16 residues. V gave up 2 bases and J gave up 6 bases; unmatched junction bases: 6. CDR3 in amino acids: CASSPRQGAVNSPLYF. The CDR3 DNA, read in part, is TGTGCCAGCTCTCCTAGACAGGGGGCTGTTAATTCGCCCCTCTAC.

This clone is classed as medium-sized. Genes here carry mouse names. The CDR3 is CGASRTGGYEQYF. Incomplete CDR3 DNA: TGTGGTGCTAGCCGGACTGGGGGCTATGAACAGTAC. This rearrangement joins TRBV20 to TRBJ2-7, with 10 bases fitting TRBD2. The read halts 1 residue ahead of the CDR3 end, with the missing end drawn from the germline J gene. The V gene end was trimmed by 3 bases and the J gene end by 3 bases; junction bases not matched to a gene: 2. Germline V gives CDR1 GFQATS, CDR2 STVNSAI. This CDR3 comprises 13 residues.